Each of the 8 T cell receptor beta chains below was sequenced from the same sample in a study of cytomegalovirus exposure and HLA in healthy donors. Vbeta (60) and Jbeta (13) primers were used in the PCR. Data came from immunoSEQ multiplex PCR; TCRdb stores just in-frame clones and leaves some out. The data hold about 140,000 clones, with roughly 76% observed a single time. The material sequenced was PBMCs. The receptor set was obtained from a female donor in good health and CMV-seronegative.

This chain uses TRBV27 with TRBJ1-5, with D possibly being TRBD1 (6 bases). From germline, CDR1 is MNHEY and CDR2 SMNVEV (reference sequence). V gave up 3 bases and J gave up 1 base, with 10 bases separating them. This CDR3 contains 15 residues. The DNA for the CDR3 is TGTGCCAGCAGTTTTGGGGGGGGCAGCAATCAGCCCCAGCATTTT. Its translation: CASSFGGGSNQPQHF.

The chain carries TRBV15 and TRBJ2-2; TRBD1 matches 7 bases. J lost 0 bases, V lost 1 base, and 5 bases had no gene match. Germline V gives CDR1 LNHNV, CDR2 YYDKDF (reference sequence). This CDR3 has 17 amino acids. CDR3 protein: CATSRARGTTNTGELFF. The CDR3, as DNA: TGTGCCACCAGCAGAGCCAGGGGGACAACGAACACCGGGGAGCTGTTTTTT.

This chain's CDR3 is CASSDSSGTSGISYEQYF. The CDR3 nucleotides read TGTGCCAGCAGTGATAGTTCCGGGACTAGCGGGATCTCCTACGAGCAGTACTTC. The rearrangement uses TRBV6-1 and TRBJ2-7; 13 positions match TRBD2. The CDR3 contains 18 residues. CDR1 and CDR2 from the germline V gene are MNHNS and SASEGT. With V trimmed by 3 bases and J by 0 bases, 8 bases remained unmatched.

CDR3 nucleotides: TGTGCCAGCAGCTTAGTAGCCCGAAATCAGCCCCAGCATTTT. This encodes CASSLVARNQPQHF. This chain links TRBV11-1 with TRBJ1-5; D gene uncertain. The CDR3 spans 14 residues. The V and J ends lost 1 base and 4 bases respectively, with 8 bases between them. From germline, CDR1 is SGHAT and CDR2 FQDESV (reference sequence).

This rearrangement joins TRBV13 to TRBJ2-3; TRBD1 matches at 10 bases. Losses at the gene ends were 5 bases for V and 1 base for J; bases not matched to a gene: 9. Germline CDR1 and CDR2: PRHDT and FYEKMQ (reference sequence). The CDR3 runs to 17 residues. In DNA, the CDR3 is TGTGCCAGCAGCCCCCGGACAGGGGGACGTCGCACAGATACGCAGTATTTT. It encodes CASSPRTGGRRTDTQYF.

CDR3 protein: CASSGQGHSGNTIYF. CDR3 DNA: TGTGCCAGCAGTGGACAGGGACACTCTGGAAACACCATATATTTT. The chain recombines TRBV14 with TRBJ1-3; 8 bases fit TRBD1. V lost 6 bases to trimming and J lost 0 bases; unmatched junction nucleotides: 4. Germline CDR1 and CDR2: SGHDN and FVKESK. The CDR3 is 15 residues long.

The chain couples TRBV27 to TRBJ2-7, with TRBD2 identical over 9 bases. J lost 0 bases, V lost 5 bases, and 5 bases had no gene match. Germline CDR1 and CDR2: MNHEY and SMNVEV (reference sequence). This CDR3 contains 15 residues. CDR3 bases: TGTGCCAGCAGTACAAGCGGGAGGTTCTCCTACGAGCAGTACTTC. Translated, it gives CASSTSGRFSYEQYF.

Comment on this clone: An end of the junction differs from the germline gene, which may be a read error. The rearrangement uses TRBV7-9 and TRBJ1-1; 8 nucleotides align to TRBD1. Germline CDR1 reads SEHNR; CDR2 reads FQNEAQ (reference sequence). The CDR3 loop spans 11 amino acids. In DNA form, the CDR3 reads TGTGCCAACAGCTGGACAGGGCAAGCTTTCTTT. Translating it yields CANSWTGQAFF.